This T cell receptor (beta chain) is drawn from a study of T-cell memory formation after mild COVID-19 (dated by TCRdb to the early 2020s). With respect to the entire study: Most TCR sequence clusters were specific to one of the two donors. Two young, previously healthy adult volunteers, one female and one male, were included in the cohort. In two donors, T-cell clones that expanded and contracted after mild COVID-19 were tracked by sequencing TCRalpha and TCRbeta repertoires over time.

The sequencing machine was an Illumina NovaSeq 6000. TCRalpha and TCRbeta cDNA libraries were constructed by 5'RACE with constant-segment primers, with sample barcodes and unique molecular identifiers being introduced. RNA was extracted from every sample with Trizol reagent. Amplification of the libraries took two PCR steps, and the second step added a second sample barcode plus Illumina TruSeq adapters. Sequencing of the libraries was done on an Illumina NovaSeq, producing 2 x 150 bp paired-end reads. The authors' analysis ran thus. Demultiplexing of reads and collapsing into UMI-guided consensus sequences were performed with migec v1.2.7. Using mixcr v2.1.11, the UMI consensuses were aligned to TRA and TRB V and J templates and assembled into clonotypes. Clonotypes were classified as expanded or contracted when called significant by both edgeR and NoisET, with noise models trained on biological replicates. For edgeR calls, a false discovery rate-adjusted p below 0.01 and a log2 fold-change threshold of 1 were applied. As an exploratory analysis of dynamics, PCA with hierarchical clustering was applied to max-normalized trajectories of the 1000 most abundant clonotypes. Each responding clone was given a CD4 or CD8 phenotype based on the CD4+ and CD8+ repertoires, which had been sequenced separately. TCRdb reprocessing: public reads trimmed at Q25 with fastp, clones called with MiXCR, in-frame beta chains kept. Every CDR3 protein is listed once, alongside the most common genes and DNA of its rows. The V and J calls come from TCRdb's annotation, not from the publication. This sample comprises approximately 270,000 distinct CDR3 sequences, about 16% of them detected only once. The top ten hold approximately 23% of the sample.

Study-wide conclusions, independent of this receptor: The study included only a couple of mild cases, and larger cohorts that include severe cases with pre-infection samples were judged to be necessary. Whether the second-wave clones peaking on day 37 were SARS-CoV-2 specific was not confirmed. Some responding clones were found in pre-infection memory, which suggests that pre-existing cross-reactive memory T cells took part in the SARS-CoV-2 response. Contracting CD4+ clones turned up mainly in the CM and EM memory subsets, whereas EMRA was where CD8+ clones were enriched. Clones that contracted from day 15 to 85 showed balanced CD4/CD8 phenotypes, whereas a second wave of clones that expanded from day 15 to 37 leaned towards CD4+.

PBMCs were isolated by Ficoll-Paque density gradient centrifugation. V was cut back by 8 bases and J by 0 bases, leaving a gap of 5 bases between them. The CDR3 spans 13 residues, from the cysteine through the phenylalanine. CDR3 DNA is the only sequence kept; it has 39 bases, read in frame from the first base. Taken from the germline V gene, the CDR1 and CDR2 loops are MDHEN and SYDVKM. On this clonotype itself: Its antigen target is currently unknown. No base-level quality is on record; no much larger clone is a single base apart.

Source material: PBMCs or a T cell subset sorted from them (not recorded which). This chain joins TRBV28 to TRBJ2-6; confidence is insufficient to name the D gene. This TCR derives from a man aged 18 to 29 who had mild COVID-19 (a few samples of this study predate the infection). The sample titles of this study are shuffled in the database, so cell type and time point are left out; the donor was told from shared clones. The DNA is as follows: TGTGCCAGCTTTGGCTCTGGGGCCAACGTCCTGACTTTC. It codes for CASFGSGANVLTF.